Following are 13 T cell receptor beta chains from one sample sequenced in a study of blood T cell repertoires in COVID-19. Libraries were prepared by immunoSEQ multiplex PCR; TCRdb keeps only in-frame clonotypes and omits some of them. The table shows about 160,000 clones, with about 90% occurring only once. The sequenced sample consisted of PBMCs or T cells enriched from blood (not recorded which). The receptors were gathered from a woman between 40 and 50 years old who had been exposed to COVID-19.

The chain has TRBV19 and TRBJ1-1; D is ambiguous. In germline, CDR1 is LNHDA, CDR2 SQIVND (reference sequence). V dropped 4 bases and J dropped 0 bases, with 6 bases sitting between them. The CDR3 runs to 13 residues. The CDR3 spells CASSTTLNTEAFF. The CDR3 nucleotides read TGTGCCAGTAGTACAACACTGAACACTGAAGCTTTCTTT.

Comment on this clone: Other DNA sequences of this sample code for an identical CDR3. This chain uses TRBV9 with TRBJ1-2, with TRBD1 matching 10 bases. This CDR3 contains 16 residues. Germline trimming cut 3 bases from V and 5 bases from J; bases unmatched to any gene: 10. Germline V CDR1 and CDR2: SGDLS, YYNGEE. CDR3 amino acids: CASSDPGQGKDYGYTF. For the CDR3, the DNA is TGTGCCAGCAGCGACCCGGGACAGGGGAAGGATTATGGCTACACCTTC.

The CDR3 nucleotides read TGTGCCAGCAGTGAGGAGGGTATTGGCACTGAAGCTTTCTTT. Amino acid sequence: CASSEEGIGTEAFF. The chain carries TRBV2 and TRBJ1-1; no clear D. Germline loops: CDR1 SNHLY, CDR2 FYNNEI. CDR3 length: 14 amino acids. Trimming took 3 bases from V and 4 from J, leaving 12 bases between them. Supplemented by reference TRBV2 and TRBJ1-1, the full variable domain reads EPEVTQTPSHQVTQMGQEVILRCVPISNHLYFYWYRQILGQKVEFLVSFYNNEISEKSEIFDDQFSVERPDGSNFTLKIRSTKLEDSAMYFCASSEEGIGTEAFFGQGTRLTVV.

The V call is TRBV2, the J call TRBJ1-6, with a tentative D call TRBD1 (5 bases). Germline-derived CDR1 and CDR2 are SNHLY and FYNNEI. This CDR3 comprises 14 residues. V was cut by 5 bases and J by 5 bases, with 10 bases left in between. The chain's CDR3 is CASSTGTDNSPLHF. In DNA form, the CDR3 reads TGTGCCAGCAGTACCGGGACTGATAATTCACCCCTCCACTTT.

V gene TRBV6-1 combines with J gene TRBJ1-5; D may be TRBD1 (6 bases). Germline CDR1 reads MNHNS; CDR2 reads SASEGT. V was pared by 0 bases and J by 15 bases, with 15 bases between. This CDR3 is built from 13 residues. CDR3 loop: CASSEAIPGHPHF. The CDR3 DNA is TGTGCCAGCAGTGAAGCGATCCCGGGACACCCGCATTTT.

The chain employs TRBV7-6 and TRBJ2-5; 12 bases align to TRBD1. The CDR3 runs 16 residues. The germline gives CDR1 SGHVS, CDR2 FNYEAQ. V lost 5 bases, J lost 4 bases, and 8 bases stayed unmatched. This CDR3 reads CASSERGDRGPETQYF. The CDR3 nucleotides are TGTGCCAGCAGCGAAAGAGGGGACAGGGGGCCAGAGACCCAGTACTTC.

The chain carries TRBV5-1 and TRBJ2-3; 11 nucleotides agree with TRBD2. Germline V CDR1 and CDR2: SGHRS, YFSETQ. The CDR3 runs to 13 residues. V was pared by 6 bases and J by 5 bases, with 2 bases of the junction left unmatched. CDR3: CASTTSGKDTQYF. In DNA form, the CDR3 reads TGCGCCAGCACGACTAGCGGGAAAGATACGCAGTATTTT. The variable domain in full, with the rest retrieved from reference TRBV5-1 and TRBJ2-3, is KAGVTQTPRYLIKTRGQQVTLSCSPISGHRSVSWYQQTPGQGLQFLFEYFSETQRNKGNFPGRFSGRQFSNSRSEMNVSTLELGDSALYLCASTTSGKDTQYFGPGTRLTVL.

In DNA, the CDR3 is TGTGCCAGCAGTACTGGACAGCGAGGCTACACCTTC. It translates to CASSTGQRGYTF. The chain recombines TRBV28 with TRBJ1-2; a weak D match, TRBD1 (6 bases). V was trimmed by 5 bases and J by 8 bases, leaving 12 bases between them. The CDR3 length is 12 residues. CDR1 MDHEN and CDR2 SYDVKM come from the germline V gene.

This clone appeared a single time. The chain combines TRBV10-3 with TRBJ2-5; D ambiguous. V lost 3 bases to trimming and J lost 5 bases, with 4 bases between them. The CDR3 contains 11 residues. Germline V gene sequence: CDR1 ENHRY, CDR2 SYGVKD. The DNA for the CDR3 is TGTGCCATCAGTGACGCGGAGACCCAGTACTTC. It translates to CAISDAETQYF.

The rearrangement joins TRBV28 to TRBJ2-7, with unresolved D. V gave up 3 bases and J gave up 7 bases, with 13 bases separating them. CDR1 is MDHEN, CDR2 SYDVKM, per germline. This CDR3 has 13 residues. The CDR3 nucleotides read TGTGCCAGCAGTTTGTCACAGACCAGGGAGCAGTACTTC. It specifies CASSLSQTREQYF.

In DNA, the CDR3 is TGTGCCATCAGTGATCCTGACAGGGGTAGTCAGCCCCAGCATTTT. Translation: CAISDPDRGSQPQHF. V and J are TRBV10-3 and TRBJ1-5, with TRBD1 identical over 8 bases. Germline trimming cut 3 bases from V and 6 bases from J; bases unmatched to any gene: 7. Germline assignment: CDR1 ENHRY and CDR2 SYGVKD. CDR3 length equals 15 residues.

This clone was seen only a few times. The gene calls are TRBV4-3 and TRBJ2-2, with D hard to call. Germline-derived CDR1 and CDR2 are LGHNA and YSLEER. The CDR3 has 13 amino acids. The germline V and J ends were trimmed by 2 bases and 2 bases, with 3 bases remaining between them. In DNA, the CDR3 is TGCGCCAGCAGCCAACCTAACACCGGGGAGCTGTTTTTT. Protein product: CASSQPNTGELFF.

Only a few counts were recorded for this clone. This rearrangement joins TRBV5-1 to TRBJ1-1, with 7 bases fitting TRBD1. The junction had 4 bases not matched to a gene; V was cut back by 4 bases and J by 1 base. The CDR3 extends over 14 amino acids. Per the germline V gene, CDR1 is SGHRS and CDR2 is YFSETQ. CDR3 DNA sequence: TGCGCCAGCAGCCTCGGACAGGAGAACACTGAAGCTTTCTTT. Amino acid sequence: CASSLGQENTEAFF.